This entry lists 27 T cell receptor beta chains sequenced from one sample in a study of blood T cell repertoires in COVID-19. Sequencing was performed with immunoSEQ multiplex PCR; in TCRdb, only in-frame clones are kept and a portion is missing. The sample lists about 350,000 clones, 91% occurring once. Sequenced input: peripheral blood. Source of these receptors: a woman aged 18-30 years who had recovered from COVID-19.

This rearrangement joins TRBV7-8 to TRBJ2-3; TRBD1 might be the D (5 bases). CDR3 length: 15 amino acids. The V end was cut by 5 bases, the J end by 2 bases, with 14 bases between. The germline V gene encodes CDR1 SGHVS and CDR2 FQNEAQ. The CDR3 sequence: CASSRDRALTDTQYF. CDR3 nucleotide sequence: TGTGCCAGCAGCCGAGACAGAGCCCTCACAGATACGCAGTATTTT.

The rearrangement links TRBV6-5 to TRBJ1-5; 7 bases match TRBD1. Germline V gives CDR1 MNHEY, CDR2 SVGAGI. The CDR3 sequence is 14 residues long. V was pared by 2 bases and J by 6 bases, with 4 bases of the junction left unmatched. The CDR3 DNA follows: TGTGCCAGCAGTTACCGGCAGGGGGGTCAGCCCCAGCATTTT. Its translation is CASSYRQGGQPQHF.

The chain couples TRBV27 to TRBJ1-2, with 10 bases identical to TRBD1. This CDR3 comprises 17 residues. CDR1 and CDR2 (germline): MNHEY, SMNVEV (reference sequence). The V and J ends lost 7 bases and 4 bases, in that order; junction bases with no gene match: 15. The CDR3 sequence is CASKSPRDRGGVYGYTF. The CDR3 DNA follows: TGTGCCAGCAAGAGTCCCCGGGACAGGGGTGGTGTCTATGGCTACACCTTC.

The rearrangement joins TRBV27 to TRBJ2-2; 11 positions match TRBD2. The length of the CDR3 is 16 residues. J was trimmed by 5 bases and V by 7 bases; bases with no gene match: 9. From germline, CDR1 is MNHEY and CDR2 SMNVEV (reference sequence). This CDR3 is CASTVTGTSGTGELFF. CDR3 DNA: TGTGCCAGCACCGTAACCGGGACTAGCGGAACCGGGGAGCTGTTTTTT.

This clone was found once. The V gene is TRBV21-1, the J gene TRBJ2-6; TRBD1, as called in the table, went unchecked against the DNA. TRBV21-1 is a recognized pseudogene. This CDR3 spans 18 amino acids. The CDR3 loop reads CASSKVGQGGSGANVLTF. The CDR3 DNA sequence: TGTGCCAGCAGCAAAGTGGGACAGGGCGGCTCTGGGGCCAACGTCCTGACTTTC.

V is TRBV6-2 or TRBV6-3 and J is TRBJ2-1; the D gene is possibly TRBD2 (5 bases). The V gene's germline CDR1 is MNHEY and CDR2 SVGEGT. The V gene lost 2 bases and the J gene lost 3 bases, with 11 bases spanning the gap. There are 15 residues in the CDR3. The CDR3 reads CASSYRRASYNEQFF. The CDR3, as DNA: TGTGCCAGCAGTTACAGGCGGGCTAGCTACAATGAGCAGTTCTTC.

The chain combines TRBV6-2 or TRBV6-3 with TRBJ1-2; TRBD1 matches 11 bases. The ends lost 6 bases at V and 4 bases at J; junction bases unmatched: 7. Germline CDR1 MNHEY, CDR2 SVGEGT. This CDR3 is 15 amino acids long. CDR3 in amino acids: CASSPGTGGAYGYTF. In DNA, the CDR3 is TGTGCCAGCAGCCCTGGGACAGGGGGAGCCTATGGCTACACCTTC.

This chain links TRBV6-2 or TRBV6-3 with TRBJ2-7, with unresolved D. CDR1 MNHEY and CDR2 SVGEGT come from the germline V gene. The CDR3 spans 15 residues. Trimming shortened V by 0 bases and J by 9 bases, and 18 bases separated the two germline ends. CDR3 coding DNA: TGTGCCAGCAGTTACTCGACTTATCCTTTAATGGGGCAGTACGTC. Translating it yields CASSYSTYPLMGQYV.

The chain uses TRBV27 and TRBJ2-3; 8 bases are shared with TRBD2. The germline V gene encodes CDR1 MNHEY and CDR2 SMNVEV (reference sequence). Losses at the gene ends were 4 bases for V and 4 bases for J; bases not matched to a gene: 10. The CDR3 has 16 amino acids. The CDR3 DNA sequence: TGTGCCAGCAGTTCCAGTCCGGGACTAGAGGCAGATACGCAGTATTTT. Translated: CASSSSPGLEADTQYF.

The genes are TRBV6-5 and TRBJ1-1; maybe TRBD1 (6 bases). Germline V lookup: CDR1 MNHEY, CDR2 SVGAGI. Deletions cut 10 bases from V and 1 base from J, with 13 bases between. This CDR3 has 13 residues. CDR3 coding DNA: TGTGCCATCAGGGGTTCGGGGAACACTGAAGCTTTCTTT. Translating it yields CAIRGSGNTEAFF.

This clone was observed once. The gene calls are TRBV5-6 and TRBJ1-2; D is undetermined. The CDR3 runs 13 residues. Germline CDR1 is SGHDT and CDR2 is YYEEEE. Trimming took off 4 bases at V and 7 bases at J, with 14 bases between the two ends. Here the CDR3 DNA reads TGTGCCAGCAGCCTGGTTGGGAGCGGTGGCTACACCTTC. It encodes CASSLVGSGGYTF.

This chain uses TRBV6-2 or TRBV6-3 with TRBJ2-4, with D perhaps matching TRBD2 (5 bases). With 0 bases removed from V and 7 bases from J, the gap between germline ends came to 10 bases. This CDR3 has 14 amino acids. Germline CDR1 reads MNHEY; CDR2 reads SVGEGT. CDR3 sequence reads: CASSYSRGLNIQYF. The CDR3 nucleotides read TGTGCCAGCAGTTACTCTCGGGGATTGAACATTCAGTACTTC.

This clone was counted a few times. V gene TRBV5-8 combines with J gene TRBJ1-5; possible D gene TRBD1, 6 bases. The CDR3 covers 15 residues. V shed 4 bases and J shed 6 bases, with 17 bases lying between them. Germline CDR1 and CDR2: SGHTS and YDEGEE. Written as DNA, the CDR3 is TGTGCCAGCAGCGGGGGACACGAGGGCGGTCAGCCCCAGCATTTT. Translated: CASSGGHEGGQPQHF.

The chain links TRBV11-2 to TRBJ1-2, with D perhaps matching TRBD1 (6 bases). This CDR3 comprises 14 residues. V shed 1 base and J shed 8 bases, with 14 bases lying between them. Germline assignment: CDR1 SGHAT and CDR2 FQNNGV. CDR3 region: CASSLVGGGGGYTF. The CDR3 region has the DNA TGTGCCAGCAGCTTAGTTGGCGGGGGCGGGGGCTACACCTTC.

The table lists this clone with a count of one. The chain employs TRBV11-2 and TRBJ2-7; D perhaps matches TRBD2 (6 bases). The CDR3 is 14 residues long. V lost 5 bases and J lost 1, with 12 bases in between. CDR1 SGHAT and CDR2 FQNNGV come from the germline V gene. This CDR3 reads CASSPLAGSYEQYV. The CDR3 DNA is TGTGCCAGCAGCCCATTGGCGGGATCCTACGAGCAGTACGTC.

This clone has only one observation. The chain is built from TRBV19 and TRBJ1-1; 7 bases line up with TRBD1. CDR1 is LNHDA and CDR2 is SQIVND in the germline V gene (reference sequence). V trimming: 6 bases; J trimming: 3 bases; junction bases outside the gene matches: 7. The CDR3 sequence is 14 residues long. The DNA for the CDR3 is TGTGCCAGTAGACGACAGGGCCAACACACTGAAGCTTTCTTT. Translating it yields CASRRQGQHTEAFF.

The V call is TRBV9, the J call TRBJ2-1; TRBD2 aligns across 13 bases. The CDR3 has 17 amino acids. Germline CDR1 reads SGDLS; CDR2 reads YYNGEE. V was clipped by 2 bases and J by 8 bases; unmatched bases: 10. CDR3 sequence (DNA): TGTGCCAGCAGCGTTACCCCCGGACTAGCGGGAGTCGATGAGCAGTTCTTC. Translating it yields CASSVTPGLAGVDEQFF.

This clone was detected once. This chain joins TRBV5-4 and TRBJ2-2; no definite D call. Germline CDR1 SGHNT, CDR2 YYREEE (reference sequence). V was trimmed by 0 bases and J by 4 bases, leaving 4 bases between them. The CDR3 is made up of 13 amino acids. The DNA of the CDR3 is TGTGCCAGCAGCTTGGCTATCACCGGGGAGCTGTTTTTT. Residues: CASSLAITGELFF.

The CDR3 here is CASSLASEAISTDTQYF. CDR3 nucleotide sequence: TGTGCCAGCAGCTTGGCCTCAGAAGCGATTAGCACAGATACGCAGTATTTT. The chain recombines TRBV5-6 with TRBJ2-3; D is uncertain. The V end was cut by 0 bases, the J end by 0 bases, with 14 bases between. This CDR3 is built from 17 residues. Looked up from germline, CDR1 is SGHDT and CDR2 is YYEEEE.

V usage is TRBV24-1 and J usage is TRBJ2-1, with TRBD2 identical over 12 bases. There are 18 residues in the CDR3. The V segment lost 4 bases and the J segment 3 bases; nucleotides outside the gene matches: 9. The germline gives CDR1 KGHDR, CDR2 SFDVKD. CDR3 coding DNA: TGTGCCACCAGTGACCTCAAGAGGACTAGCGGGAACTACAATGAGCAGTTCTTC. Translated, it gives CATSDLKRTSGNYNEQFF.

The CDR3 DNA sequence: TGTGCCAGCAGCAAGTGGACCGGGACAGGGTCCCTCCCCGAGCAGTACGTC. The encoded protein is CASSKWTGTGSLPEQYV. The chain combines TRBV5-6 with TRBJ2-7; 9 nucleotides match TRBD1. The trim removed 4 bases at V and 6 bases at J, leaving 17 bases unmatched. Germline CDR1 and CDR2: SGHDT and YYEEEE. The CDR3 spans 17 residues.

This chain connects TRBV6-2 or TRBV6-3 to TRBJ2-7; 8 bases align to TRBD1. The CDR3 runs to 14 residues. The J segment lost 6 bases and the V segment lost 6 bases, leaving 10 bases of the junction unmatched. Germline V gene lookup returns CDR1 MNHEY and CDR2 SVGEGT. Here the CDR3 DNA reads TGTGCCAGCAGCCGGACAGGGATTTTGGGCGAGCAGTACGTC. This sequence encodes CASSRTGILGEQYV.

The chain recombines TRBV10-1 with TRBJ2-6; a weak D match, TRBD1 (5 bases). V was trimmed by 3 bases and J by 0 bases, leaving 6 bases between them. This CDR3 region has 15 residues. CDR1 is WNHNN and CDR2 is SYGVQD in the germline V gene (reference sequence). The CDR3 nucleotides are TGCGCCAGCAGTGAAGACAGCTCTGGGGCCAACGTCCTGACTTTC. Its protein product is CASSEDSSGANVLTF.

V and J are TRBV7-9 and TRBJ2-1; 11 nucleotides match TRBD2. Germline trimming cut 2 bases from V and 5 bases from J; bases unmatched to any gene: 5. The V gene's germline CDR1 is SEHNR and CDR2 FQNEAQ (reference sequence). The CDR3 has 16 residues. DNA for the CDR3: TGTGCCAGCAGCTTACTACTAGCGGGAGAGGACAATGAGCAGTTCTTC. Translated, it gives CASSLLLAGEDNEQFF.

This clone has a count of ten or more. The rearrangement joins TRBV27 to TRBJ2-2; TRBD1 matches at 8 bases. V lost 7 bases to trimming and J lost 7 bases; unmatched junction nucleotides: 11. CDR3 length: 15 amino acids. Germline V CDR1 and CDR2: MNHEY, SMNVEV (reference sequence). Here the CDR3 DNA reads TGTGCCAGCACTTCAAACAGGGGGTCGGGCGGGGAGCTGTTTTTT. Amino acid sequence: CASTSNRGSGGELFF.

The V and J genes are TRBV10-3 and TRBJ2-2; 8 positions match TRBD2. Germline V gives CDR1 ENHRY, CDR2 SYGVKD. The V and J ends lost 6 bases and 2 bases, in that order; junction bases with no gene match: 8. The CDR3 is made up of 16 amino acids. DNA for the CDR3: TGTGCCATCAGCGCTGGAAGCGGGAGTAACACCGGGGAGCTGTTTTTT. Amino acids: CAISAGSGSNTGELFF.

The count of this clone is one. V gene TRBV5-1 combines with J gene TRBJ2-7, with TRBD2 matching over 7 bases. Per the germline V gene, CDR1 is SGHRS and CDR2 is YFSETQ. This CDR3 has 15 residues. With 4 bases clipped from V and 3 bases from J, the junction kept 10 bases outside the gene matches. Here the CDR3 reads CASSPYSGPDYEQYV. CDR3 DNA: TGCGCCAGCAGCCCTTATAGCGGGCCCGACTACGAGCAGTACGTC.